Listed below are T cell receptor beta chains from one sample, sequenced in a study of blood T cell repertoires in COVID-19. Assay: immunoSEQ multiplex PCR; the TCRdb copy retains only in-frame clones and omits some. The sample lists over 250,000 clones; 70% to 90% were seen once. The sequenced sample was peripheral blood. The receptor source for this set is a middle-aged woman who had recovered from COVID-19. CDR3s include the opening cysteine and the closing phenylalanine or tryptophan. A D gene is named only where the DNA matches it firmly. Clone size, where shown, is once, few, many, or a class for clones that have expanded.

clone_size	v_call	j_call	d_call	cdr3_aa	cdr3_nt
once	TRBV7-3	TRBJ2-1	TRBD2	CASSPTGPGGRFF	TGTGCCAGCAGCCCCACCGGACCAGGCGGGAGGTTCTTC
.	TRBV7-8	TRBJ2-2	TRBD1	CASSTQGARTGELFF	TGTGCCAGCAGCACACAGGGGGCGCGTACCGGGGAGCTGTTTTTT
once	TRBV10-3	TRBJ2-3	.	CAISEAGRDTDTQYF	TGTGCCATCAGTGAGGCGGGCCGCGACACAGATACGCAGTATTTT
.	TRBV5-4	TRBJ1-2	.	CASSLGWGSGYTF	TGTGCCAGCAGCTTGGGTTGGGGCAGTGGCTACACCTTC
.	TRBV6-5	TRBJ1-4	.	CASSSQPGGGEKLFF	TGTGCCAGCAGTTCCCAACCGGGAGGGGGTGAAAAACTGTTTTTT
.	TRBV10-3	TRBJ1-3	TRBD1	CAIRDRGGNTIYF	TGTGCCATCAGGGACAGGGGTGGAAACACCATATATTTT
.	TRBV6-5	TRBJ1-2	.	CASSYSGWSYGYTF	TGTGCCAGCAGTTACTCTGGCTGGAGCTATGGCTACACCTTC
once	TRBV5-4	TRBJ2-3	.	CASSLLQMDTQYF	TGTGCCAGCAGCTTGCTGCAGATGGATACGCAGTATTTT
once	TRBV4-1	TRBJ2-3	.	CASSQEVGSPDTQYF	TGCGCCAGCAGCCAAGAGGTCGGGAGTCCCGATACGCAGTATTTT
.	TRBV11-3	TRBJ1-1	.	CASSLDQANTEAFF	TGTGCCAGCAGCTTAGACCAGGCGAACACTGAAGCTTTCTTT
.	TRBV28	TRBJ2-1	.	CASSFGLEQFF	TGTGCCAGCAGTTTTGGGCTAGAGCAGTTCTTC
.	TRBV9	TRBJ2-7	TRBD1	CASSVGQGRNSYEQYF	TGTGCCAGCAGCGTAGGACAGGGGCGAAACTCCTACGAGCAGTACTTC
few	TRBV7-7	TRBJ2-1	.	CASSLGTRGVGEQFF	TGTGCTAGCAGCTTGGGGACTCGGGGTGTGGGTGAGCAGTTCTTC